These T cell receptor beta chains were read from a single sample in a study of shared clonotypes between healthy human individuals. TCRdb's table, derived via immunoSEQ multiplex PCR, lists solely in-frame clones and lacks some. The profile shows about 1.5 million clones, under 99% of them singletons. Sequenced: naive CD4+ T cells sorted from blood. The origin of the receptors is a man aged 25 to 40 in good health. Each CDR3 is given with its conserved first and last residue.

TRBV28 CASSTSKREIHEQYF
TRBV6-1 CASSEKLGRQGYEQYF
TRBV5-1 CASSLEEETQYF
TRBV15 CATRGRGTDTQYF
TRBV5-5 CASSLAGTVYEQYF
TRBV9 CASSGRTSVTKQSSYEQYF
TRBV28 CASSFYDRVLAKNIQYF
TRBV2 CASKVSNYGYTF
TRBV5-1 CASSLALDEQYF
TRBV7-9 CASSLQGRTEQFF
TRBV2 CASSYPGGGNTEAFF
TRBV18 CASSPRTGEQYF
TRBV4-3 CASSQAGGRTYEQYF
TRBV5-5 CASGEGFITPYTYEQYF
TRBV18 CASSRIVSGPSGANVLTF
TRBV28 CASGTGVANEKLFF
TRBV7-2 CASSSITGGAETQYF
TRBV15 CATSVGRGGGNEKLFF
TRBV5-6 CASSPRDRLFYEQFF
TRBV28 CASSSALTGGWDEQYF
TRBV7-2 CASSLVFAGGREQYF
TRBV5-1 CASSLGREGVPKNIQYF
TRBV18 CASSITGGINEQFF
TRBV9 CASSVGTLGNEQFF
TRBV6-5 CASSNPTALYGYTF
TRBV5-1 CASSLVGGMTGELFF
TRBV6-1 CATLVDRVVYEQYF
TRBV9 CASSVGSSYEQYF
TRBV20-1 CIIPKSGEQYF
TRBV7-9 CASSSSGRDYGYTF
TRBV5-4 CASSLELTDETQYF
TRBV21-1 CASSPCGQGMNTEAFF
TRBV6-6 CASSYSITTGELFF
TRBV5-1 CASSLVPREGPNEQFF
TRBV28 CASSFGLAGGPREQFF
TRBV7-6 CASSHPGKSKEQYF
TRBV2 CASSGALYGYTF
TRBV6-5 CASSYGSSGNTIYF
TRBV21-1 CASSKVYFPGDTEAFF
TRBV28 CASRHLVLDNEQFF
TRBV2 CASPKYEQYF
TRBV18 CASSRGGNQPQHF
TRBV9 CASSVEQGVEQFF
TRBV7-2 CASSLDSYNEQFF
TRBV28 CASSSPSGRYSYEQYF
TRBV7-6 CASSLGAGTGTYEQYF
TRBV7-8 CASSLRRTGQKAEQYF
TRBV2 CASSSGTGGLATPRRAEAFF